The 9 T cell receptor beta chains below all came from one sample that was sequenced in a study of CXCR3-negative and CXCR3-positive naive CD8 T cells. Their recognized antigens are unknown. The study, taken as a whole, reports: When CXCR3-positive naive cells were set against CXCR3-negative naive cells, the former had more hydrophobic TRB CDR3s.

TRB cDNA was prepared as libraries by UMI-labeled 5' RACE. TCRdb reprocessed the 5' RACE reads and reports one entry per CDR3 protein, with no DNA. The repertoire shows roughly 110,000 distinct CDR3 sequences; the top ten hold more than 0.3%. Material: naive CXCR3+ CD8+ T cells from blood. The subset is: CD45RO-CCR7+CD27+CD95- naive CD8+ T cells expressing CXCR3 (TNR3+). These receptors all stem from a human donor in good health. Some clones in this sample may be carry-over from other donors' samples.

The chain recombines TRBV7-9 with TRBJ2-4; TCRdb's D call, TRBD1, is unchecked because there is no DNA. The CDR3 extends over 15 amino acids. Germline V lookup: CDR1 SEHNR, CDR2 FQNEAQ (reference sequence). The CDR3 sequence: CASSSLRKTGNIQYF.

This chain connects TRBV9 to TRBJ2-1; TCRdb's D gene call, TRBD1, goes unchecked for lack of DNA. CDR1 SGDLS and CDR2 YYNGEE come from the germline V gene. The CDR3 spans 15 residues. The CDR3: CASSVRTGGRDEQFF.

The chain carries TRBV5-1 and TRBJ2-7; TCRdb outputs TRBD2, but without DNA this stays unchecked. The CDR3 is 13 amino acids. The germline V gene has CDR1 SGHRS and CDR2 YFSETQ. The CDR3 loop reads CASSSDGVPEQYF.

The CDR3 loop is CASSPRLGGFDEQYF. The chain uses TRBV19 and TRBJ2-7; the TCRdb D gene call, TRBD2, has no DNA to confirm it. This CDR3 region has 15 residues. CDR1 LNHDA and CDR2 SQIVND come from the germline V gene (reference sequence).

The chain uses TRBV7-9 and TRBJ2-7; TCRdb names TRBD1, which stays unverified in the absence of DNA. The V gene's germline CDR1 is SEHNR and CDR2 FQNEAQ (reference sequence). The CDR3 is 14 residues long. CDR3 amino acids: CASSLALAGHEQYF.

The rearrangement joins TRBV30 to TRBJ1-1; absent DNA, TCRdb's TRBD1 call cannot be checked. Germline V gives CDR1 GTSNPN, CDR2 SVGIG (reference sequence). The CDR3 has 12 amino acids. This CDR3 reads CAWLRDDTEAFF.

The J gene is TRBJ2-5, the V gene TRBV9; without DNA, the TCRdb call of TRBD2 cannot be checked. This CDR3 contains 12 residues. Germline V CDR1 and CDR2: SGDLS, YYNGEE. The CDR3 is CASSEGLGTQYF.

The rearrangement links TRBV20-1 to TRBJ1-1; TCRdb's D call, TRBD1, is unchecked because there is no DNA. This CDR3 has 13 residues. CDR1 is DFQATT, CDR2 SNEGSKA, per germline (reference sequence). CDR3 sequence reads: CSAAGVGDTEAFF.

This chain connects TRBV15 to TRBJ2-3; absent DNA, TCRdb's TRBD2 call cannot be checked. Germline-derived CDR1 and CDR2 are LNHNV and YYDKDF (reference sequence). The CDR3 covers 15 residues. Here the CDR3 reads CATSTPGLLTDTQYF. The whole variable domain, remainder taken from reference TRBV15 and TRBJ2-3, is DAMVIQNPRYQVTQFGKPVTLSCSQTLNHNVMYWYQQKSSQAPKLLFHYYDKDFNNEADTPDNFQSRRPNTSFCFLDIRSPGLGDTAMYLCATSTPGLLTDTQYFGPGTRLTVL.